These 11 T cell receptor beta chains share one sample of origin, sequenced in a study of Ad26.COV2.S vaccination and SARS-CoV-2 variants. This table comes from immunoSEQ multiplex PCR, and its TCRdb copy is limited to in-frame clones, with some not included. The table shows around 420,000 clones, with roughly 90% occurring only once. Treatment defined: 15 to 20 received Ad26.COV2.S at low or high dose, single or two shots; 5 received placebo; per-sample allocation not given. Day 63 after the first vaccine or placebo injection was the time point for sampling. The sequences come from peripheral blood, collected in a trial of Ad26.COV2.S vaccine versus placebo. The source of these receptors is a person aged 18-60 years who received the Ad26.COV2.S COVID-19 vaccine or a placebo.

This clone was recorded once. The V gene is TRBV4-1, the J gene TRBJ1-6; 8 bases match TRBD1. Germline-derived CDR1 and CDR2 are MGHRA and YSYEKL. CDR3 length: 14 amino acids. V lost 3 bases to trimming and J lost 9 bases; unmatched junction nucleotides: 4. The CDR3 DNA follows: TGCGCCAGCAGCCAGGGGACAGGTGGTTCACCCCTCCACTTT. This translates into CASSQGTGGSPLHF.

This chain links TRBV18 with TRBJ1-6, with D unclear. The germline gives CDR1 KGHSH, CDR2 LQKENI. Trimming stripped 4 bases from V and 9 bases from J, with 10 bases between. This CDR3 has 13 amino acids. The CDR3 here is CASSRGSSSPLHF. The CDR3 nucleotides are TGTGCCAGCTCACGAGGGTCAAGTTCACCCCTCCACTTT.

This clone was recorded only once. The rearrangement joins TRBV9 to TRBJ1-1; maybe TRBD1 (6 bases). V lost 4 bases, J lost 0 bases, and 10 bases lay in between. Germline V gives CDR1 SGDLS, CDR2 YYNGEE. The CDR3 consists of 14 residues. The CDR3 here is CASSRTGLNTEAFF. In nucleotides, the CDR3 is TGTGCCAGCAGCCGCACAGGGCTGAACACTGAAGCTTTCTTT.

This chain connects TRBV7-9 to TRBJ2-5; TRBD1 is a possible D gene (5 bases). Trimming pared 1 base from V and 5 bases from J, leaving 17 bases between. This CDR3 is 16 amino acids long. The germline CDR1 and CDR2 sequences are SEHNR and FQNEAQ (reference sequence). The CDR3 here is CASSLGRQGNLETQYF. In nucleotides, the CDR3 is TGTGCCAGCAGCTTAGGGCGGCAGGGTAATCTTGAGACCCAGTACTTC.

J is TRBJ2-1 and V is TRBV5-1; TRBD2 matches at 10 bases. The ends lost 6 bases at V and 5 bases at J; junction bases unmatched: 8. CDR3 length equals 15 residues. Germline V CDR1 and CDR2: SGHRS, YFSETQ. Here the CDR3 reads CASTHRTSGDNEQFF. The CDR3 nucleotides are TGCGCCAGCACTCATCGAACTAGCGGGGACAATGAGCAGTTCTTC.

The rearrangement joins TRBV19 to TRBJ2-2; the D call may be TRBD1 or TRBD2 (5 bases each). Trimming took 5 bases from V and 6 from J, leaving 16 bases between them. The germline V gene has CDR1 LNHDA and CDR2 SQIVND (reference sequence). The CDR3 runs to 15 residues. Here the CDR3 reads CASSPPVGVAGELFF. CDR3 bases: TGTGCCAGTAGTCCCCCCGTGGGGGTGGCCGGGGAGCTGTTTTTT.

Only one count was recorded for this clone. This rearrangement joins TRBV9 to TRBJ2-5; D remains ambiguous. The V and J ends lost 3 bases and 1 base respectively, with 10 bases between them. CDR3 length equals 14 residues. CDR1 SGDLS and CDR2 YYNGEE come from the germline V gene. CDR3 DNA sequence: TGTGCCAGCAGCGCCCAACCAGGCCAAGAGACCCAGTACTTC. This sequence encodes CASSAQPGQETQYF.

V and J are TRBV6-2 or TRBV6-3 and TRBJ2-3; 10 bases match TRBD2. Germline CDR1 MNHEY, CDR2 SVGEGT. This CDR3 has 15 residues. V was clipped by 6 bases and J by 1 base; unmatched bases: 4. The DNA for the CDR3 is TGTGCCAGCAGCCGAACTAGCGGGGGCACAGATACGCAGTATTTT. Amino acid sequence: CASSRTSGGTDTQYF.

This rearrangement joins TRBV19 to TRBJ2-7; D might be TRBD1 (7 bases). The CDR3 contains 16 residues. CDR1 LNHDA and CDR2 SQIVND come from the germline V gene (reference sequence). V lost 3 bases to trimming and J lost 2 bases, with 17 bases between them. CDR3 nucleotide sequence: TGTGCCAGTAGTATCCCCGGGCAGGGGGGAACCTACGAGCAGTACTTC. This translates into CASSIPGQGGTYEQYF.

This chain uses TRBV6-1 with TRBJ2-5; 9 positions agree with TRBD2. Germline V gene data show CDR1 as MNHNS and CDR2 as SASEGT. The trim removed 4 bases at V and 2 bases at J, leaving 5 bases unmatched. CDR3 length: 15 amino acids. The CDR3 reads CASSAAGGGQETQYF. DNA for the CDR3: TGTGCCAGCAGTGCAGCGGGGGGCGGGCAAGAGACCCAGTACTTC.

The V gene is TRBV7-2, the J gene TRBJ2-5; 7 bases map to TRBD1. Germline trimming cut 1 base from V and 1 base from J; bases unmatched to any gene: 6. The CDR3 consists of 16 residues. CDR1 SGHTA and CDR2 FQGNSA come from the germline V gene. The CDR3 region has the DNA TGTGCCAGCAGCTTAGATTACAGGGGCTTCCAAGAGACCCAGTACTTC. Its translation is CASSLDYRGFQETQYF.